Listed here is a single T cell receptor beta chain. These data are taken from a study of blood T cell repertoires in COVID-19. Study information: There were acute and convalescent COVID-19 samples, and they came from the United States, Italy and Spain. Nucleic acid was either cDNA or gDNA, and it came from T cells, B-cell-depleted T cells, or PBMCs.

Methods used by the authors: Nucleated cell counts were estimated from reference gene primer amplification. The repertoire was sequenced with immunoSEQ multiplex PCR; TCRdb's copy has only in-frame clones and lacks some. V and J calls and clone size come straight from that table; D and trimming were deduced from the DNA. The table includes some 40,000 clones, about four fifths detected once. Specimen: peripheral blood. The clonotype originates from an elderly man with active or convalescent COVID-19.

CDR3 residues: CASSKTGVETQYF. As DNA, the CDR3 is TGTGCCAGCAGTAAGACAGGGGTGGAGACCCAGTACTTC. This sequence joins TRBV28 and TRBJ2-5; 8 nucleotides agree with TRBD1. CDR1 is MDHEN, CDR2 SYDVKM, per germline. The length of the CDR3 is 13 residues. V shed 5 bases and J 5 bases; nucleotides not matched to a gene: 4.